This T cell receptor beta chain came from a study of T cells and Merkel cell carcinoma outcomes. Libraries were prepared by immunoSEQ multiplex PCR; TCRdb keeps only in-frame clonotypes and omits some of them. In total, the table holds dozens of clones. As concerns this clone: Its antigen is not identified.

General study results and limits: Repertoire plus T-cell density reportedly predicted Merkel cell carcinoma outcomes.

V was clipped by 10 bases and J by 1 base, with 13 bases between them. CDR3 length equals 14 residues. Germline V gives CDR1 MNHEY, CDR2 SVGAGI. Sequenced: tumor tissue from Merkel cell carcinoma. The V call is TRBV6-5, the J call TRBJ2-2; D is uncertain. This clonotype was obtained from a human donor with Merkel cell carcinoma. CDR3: CATYTSKNTGELFF. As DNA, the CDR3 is TGTGCCACCTACACCTCAAAGAACACCGGGGAGCTGTTTTTT.